The entry below describes one TCR beta chain. The record originates from a study of blood T cell repertoires in COVID-19. The germline V gene has CDR1 KGHSH and CDR2 LQKENI. Deletions cut 1 base from V and 0 bases from J, with 6 bases between. The CDR3 runs to 14 residues. Residents of about two dozen US areas, aged about 18 to 89 years, made up the participants. Participant-given clinical history determined each cohort assignment. Original analysis: The authors estimated nucleated cell counts from reference gene primer amplification. Using immunoSEQ multiplex PCR, the repertoire was profiled, and TCRdb retains in-frame clones only, with some absent. The V and J calls and clone size were taken over from that table, and D and trimming were inferred from the DNA. Among more than 300,000 clones listed, roughly nine tenths were seen once.

This chain uses TRBV18 with TRBJ1-1; D is ambiguous. The TCR was taken from a young woman who had been exposed to COVID-19. The specimen sequenced was PBMCs or T cells enriched from blood (not recorded which). The DNA of the CDR3 is TGTGCCAGCTCACCACGGCAGATGAACACTGAAGCTTTCTTT. This translates into CASSPRQMNTEAFF.